This TCR beta chain was found in a study of vaccination effects on CD4 cells after COVID-19. ViraFEST assay sequencing came after antigen-specific CD4+ T cells were expanded with viral peptide pools. Upon completion of about eleven days in culture, CD4+ T cells were isolated. From March to December 2020, the person had a SARS-CoV-2 infection that was confirmed by PCR. Cultures had half their medium replaced with IL-2 medium on days 3 and 7. The V gene lost 1 base and the J gene lost 3 bases, with 7 bases spanning the gap. Germline-derived CDR1 and CDR2 are SGHTA and FQGNSA. The CDR3 runs to 13 residues. Clones were read by immunoSEQ multiplex PCR, and TCRdb kept only the in-frame ones, dropping some. The sample carries approximately 38,000 clones, just under 75% recorded once. For this clone: Its cognate antigen is unknown. The identical CDR3 is also encoded by other nucleotide sequences in the sample.

Sequenced material: CD4+ T cells from PBMCs cultured with a peptide pool, taken before COVID-19 vaccination. This clonotype was obtained from a human donor who had a prior SARS-CoV-2 infection. The J gene is TRBJ2-7, the V gene TRBV7-2; possible D gene TRBD1, 5 bases. The CDR3 spells CASSLGTNYEQYF. The DNA of the CDR3 is TGTGCCAGCAGCTTAGGGACAAACTACGAGCAGTACTTC.